Listed here are 23 T cell receptor beta chains from one sample, sequenced in a study of memory CD4+ T cells and cytomegalovirus serostatus. Single viable CD3+CD4+CD8-CD45RO+ cells were sorted as the memory CD4+ T cells. Using immunoSEQ multiplex PCR, the repertoire was profiled, and TCRdb retains in-frame clones only, with some absent. The sample consists of 45,000 to 60,000 clones, around 80% of them appearing once. The sample taken for sequencing was memory CD4+ T cells from blood. These receptors were collected from an adult in good health and CMV-seronegative.

V and J are TRBV30 and TRBJ2-3; D may be TRBD2 (6 bases). The CDR3 sequence is 12 residues long. Trimming cost V 3 bases and J 2 bases, with 6 bases left between them. CDR1 is GTSNPN and CDR2 is SVGIG in the germline V gene (reference sequence). CDR3 region: CAWRGLTDTQYF. The CDR3 DNA reads as TGTGCCTGGAGGGGACTCACAGATACGCAGTATTTT.

V usage is TRBV11-1 and J usage is TRBJ2-1; 8 nucleotides agree with TRBD2. V was clipped by 3 bases and J by 0 bases; unmatched bases: 4. This CDR3 has 16 residues. CDR1 SGHAT and CDR2 FQDESV come from the germline V gene (reference sequence). CDR3 DNA sequence: TGTGCCAGCAGCTTTGAGACTAGCGTCTCCTACAATGAGCAGTTCTTC. Residues: CASSFETSVSYNEQFF.

The chain couples TRBV5-4 to TRBJ2-2; TRBD2 agrees at 10 bases. The germline gives CDR1 SGHNT, CDR2 YYREEE (reference sequence). There are 15 residues in the CDR3. V shed 4 bases, J shed 6 bases, and the junction held 6 bases outside the gene matches. CDR3 loop: CASSLLTSGSGELFF. The CDR3 nucleotides are TGTGCCAGCAGCCTGTTGACTAGCGGGTCCGGGGAGCTGTTTTTT.

The chain employs TRBV10-2 and TRBJ2-5; tentative D call: TRBD2 (5 bases). Between the trimmed V and J ends, which lost 10 bases and 5 bases, there was a span of 20 bases. Germline CDR1 is WSHSY and CDR2 is SAAADI. The CDR3 has 14 residues. The CDR3 protein is CATKKDSLGETQYF. The CDR3 region has the DNA TGCGCCACCAAGAAGGACTCCCTAGGGGAGACCCAGTACTTC.

The rearrangement links TRBV25-1 to TRBJ2-2; TRBD2 matches at 12 bases. Germline V gene lookup returns CDR1 MGHDK and CDR2 SYGVNS. The trim removed 7 bases at V and 6 bases at J, leaving 6 bases unmatched. CDR3 length: 15 residues. CDR3 sequence reads: CASTTSGGIAGELFF. Here the CDR3 DNA reads TGTGCCAGCACTACTAGCGGGGGGATCGCCGGGGAGCTGTTTTTT.

This chain connects TRBV5-1 to TRBJ1-3, with a possible D match to TRBD1 (5 bases). The CDR3 has 17 amino acids. Between the trimmed V and J ends, which lost 0 bases and 3 bases, there was a span of 16 bases. The germline CDR1 and CDR2 sequences are SGHRS and YFSETQ. CDR3 nucleotide sequence: TGCGCCAGCAGCTTGGATCCCGGGCCAGGGAGTGGAAACACCATATATTTT. This codes for CASSLDPGPGSGNTIYF.

This sequence joins TRBV15 and TRBJ2-7; possible D gene TRBD1, 6 bases. V lost 1 base, J lost 5 bases, and 12 bases lay in between. Per the germline V gene, CDR1 is LNHNV and CDR2 is YYDKDF (reference sequence). This CDR3 is 14 amino acids long. The CDR3 sequence is CATSRADRRDEQYF. The CDR3 DNA follows: TGTGCCACCAGCAGAGCGGACAGACGCGACGAGCAGTACTTC. Supplemented by reference TRBV15 and TRBJ2-7, the full variable domain reads DAMVIQNPRYQVTQFGKPVTLSCSQTLNHNVMYWYQQKSSQAPKLLFHYYDKDFNNEADTPDNFQSRRPNTSFCFLDIRSPGLGDTAMYLCATSRADRRDEQYFGPGTRLTVT.

Only a few counts were recorded for this clone. The chain uses TRBV2 and TRBJ2-5; D gene unclear. The CDR3 runs to 11 residues. CDR1 is SNHLY, CDR2 FYNNEI, per germline. V was pared by 2 bases and J by 8 bases, with 6 bases between. DNA for the CDR3: TGTGCCAGCAGTGAAAAGACTACCCAGTACTTC. Amino acid sequence: CASSEKTTQYF.

This clone is termed medium-sized. This chain joins TRBV7-3 and TRBJ1-1; D gene ambiguous. Germline lookup yields CDR1 SGHTA and CDR2 FQGTGA. The CDR3 is 16 amino acids. Deletions cut 5 bases from V and 1 base from J, with 17 bases between. CDR3 region: CASSPNEKLTNTEAFF. CDR3 bases: TGTGCCAGCAGCCCAAACGAGAAACTGACGAACACTGAAGCTTTCTTT.

This clone was seen a handful of times. V and J are TRBV30 and TRBJ1-1, with a possible D match to TRBD1 (5 bases). This CDR3 has 16 residues. V dropped 3 bases and J dropped 0 bases, with 17 bases sitting between them. Germline lookup yields CDR1 GTSNPN and CDR2 SVGIG (reference sequence). CDR3 coding DNA: TGTGCCTGGAGGGAGAAATGGACACCCATGAACACTGAAGCTTTCTTT. This translates into CAWREKWTPMNTEAFF. Complete variable domain (other parts from reference TRBV30 and TRBJ1-1): SQTIHQWPATLVQPVGSPLSLECTVEGTSNPNLYWYRQAAGRGLQLLFYSVGIGQISSEVPQNLSASRPQDRQFILSSKKLLLSDSGFYLCAWREKWTPMNTEAFFGQGTRLTVV.

This chain uses TRBV19 with TRBJ1-2; D not certain. The CDR3 runs 11 residues. Trimming removed 4 bases at V and 8 bases at J, with 8 bases between. In germline, CDR1 is LNHDA, CDR2 SQIVND (reference sequence). The CDR3 loop is CASSKTEGYTF. Written as DNA, the CDR3 is TGTGCCAGTAGTAAGACTGAAGGCTACACCTTC.

V is TRBV15 and J is TRBJ2-1; 8 nucleotides line up with TRBD2. Germline loops: CDR1 LNHNV, CDR2 YYDKDF (reference sequence). V dropped 0 bases and J dropped 6; count of bases not matched to a gene: 4. The CDR3 has 15 residues. Written as DNA, the CDR3 is TGTGCCACCAGCAGAGATCGGGAGGGTGGCAATGAGCAGTTCTTC. As protein: CATSRDREGGNEQFF.

The genes are TRBV14 and TRBJ1-1; D call uncertain. The V gene lost 4 bases and the J gene lost 0 bases, with 9 bases spanning the gap. Per the germline V gene, CDR1 is SGHDN and CDR2 is FVKESK. The CDR3 loop spans 14 amino acids. The CDR3 reads CASSPISMNTEAFF. The CDR3 DNA sequence: TGTGCCAGCAGCCCTATATCGATGAACACTGAAGCTTTCTTT.

J is TRBJ2-3 and V is TRBV9; D is unresolved. The CDR3 totals 12 residues. Between the trimmed V and J ends, which lost 0 bases and 7 bases, there was a span of 6 bases. The germline CDR1 and CDR2 sequences are SGDLS and YYNGEE. This chain's CDR3 is CASSVGDNTQYF. For the CDR3, the DNA is TGTGCCAGCAGCGTAGGTGATAATACGCAGTATTTT. Full variable domain (missing parts from reference TRBV9 and TRBJ2-3): DSGVTQTPKHLITATGQRVTLRCSPRSGDLSVYWYQQSLDQGLQFLIQYYNGEERAKGNILERFSAQQFPDLHSELNLSSLELGDSALYFCASSVGDNTQYFGPGTRLTVL.

The chain employs TRBV6-6 and TRBJ2-1, with TRBD2 as a possible D gene (6 bases). CDR1 is MNHNY and CDR2 is SVGAGI in the germline V gene (reference sequence). Trimming shortened V by 8 bases and J by 6 bases, and 11 bases separated the two germline ends. CDR3 length equals 12 residues. This chain's CDR3 is CASGATSNEQFF. The CDR3 DNA reads as TGTGCCAGCGGAGCGACTAGCAATGAGCAGTTCTTC.

Written as DNA, the CDR3 is TGCGCCAGCAGCCAAGCATCGGGAGGTTTCACAGATACGCAGTATTTT. It encodes CASSQASGGFTDTQYF. This chain joins TRBV4-1 and TRBJ2-3, with TRBD2 matching over 7 bases. V lost 1 base, J lost 2 bases, and 6 bases stayed unmatched. CDR1 is MGHRA and CDR2 is YSYEKL in the germline V gene. CDR3 length: 16 amino acids.

The chain is built from TRBV5-4 and TRBJ2-7; 7 bases are shared with TRBD1. Germline loops: CDR1 SGHNT, CDR2 YYREEE (reference sequence). V was clipped by 3 bases and J by 1 base; unmatched bases: 4. The CDR3 has 14 amino acids. The CDR3 spells CASSSTGVSYEQYF. In nucleotides, the CDR3 is TGTGCCAGCAGCTCTACAGGGGTGTCCTACGAGCAGTACTTC. Full variable domain (rest looked up from reference TRBV5-4 and TRBJ2-7): ETGVTQSPTHLIKTRGQQVTLRCSSQSGHNTVSWYQQALGQGPQFIFQYYREEENGRGNFPPRFSGLQFPNYSSELNVNALELDDSALYLCASSSTGVSYEQYFGPGTRLTVT.

The V and J genes are TRBV13 and TRBJ2-3; D may be TRBD2 (6 bases). The germline V gene has CDR1 PRHDT and CDR2 FYEKMQ (reference sequence). The CDR3 extends over 19 amino acids. The V end lost 4 bases, the J end lost 2 bases, and 25 bases lay between the germline ends. Here the CDR3 reads CASSSTFLIGDFNTDTQYF. DNA for the CDR3: TGTGCCAGCAGCTCTACCTTCTTGATTGGGGACTTCAACACAGATACGCAGTATTTT. The full variable domain, rest sourced from reference TRBV13 and TRBJ2-3, is AAGVIQSPRHLIKEKRETATLKCYPIPRHDTVYWYQQGPGQDPQFLISFYEKMQSDKGSIPDRFSAQQFSDYHSELNMSSLELGDSALYFCASSSTFLIGDFNTDTQYFGPGTRLTVL.

The chain links TRBV19 to TRBJ2-1, with D possibly matching TRBD1 (6 bases). Trimming stripped 5 bases from V and 2 bases from J, with 16 bases between. This CDR3 contains 16 residues. CDR1 is LNHDA, CDR2 SQIVND, per germline (reference sequence). This CDR3 reads CASSLRPNRAYNEQFF. In nucleotides, the CDR3 is TGTGCCAGTAGTCTCCGCCCCAACAGGGCCTACAATGAGCAGTTCTTC.

The chain combines TRBV9 with TRBJ2-2; no firm D call. Trimming removed 0 bases at V and 5 bases at J, with 11 bases between. Germline CDR1 SGDLS, CDR2 YYNGEE. The CDR3 extends over 15 amino acids. CDR3 DNA: TGTGCCAGCAGCGTAGAGCCAGCATCGACCGGGGAGCTGTTTTTT. Amino acid sequence: CASSVEPASTGELFF.

The chain combines TRBV5-4 with TRBJ2-2; the D call may be TRBD1 or TRBD2 (5 bases each). Trimming pared 1 base from V and 6 bases from J, leaving 13 bases between. Germline loops: CDR1 SGHNT, CDR2 YYREEE (reference sequence). The CDR3 length is 15 residues. CDR3 in amino acids: CASSLMGPNAGELFF. CDR3 bases: TGTGCCAGCAGCTTGATGGGACCTAACGCCGGGGAGCTGTTTTTT.

This clone was found a few times. This chain connects TRBV7-8 to TRBJ2-7, with 11 bases lining up with TRBD2. CDR1 and CDR2 (germline): SGHVS, FQNEAQ. Germline trimming cut 3 bases from V and 4 bases from J; bases unmatched to any gene: 8. The CDR3 runs to 16 residues. The CDR3 is CASSFSPGLAGYEQYF. Written as DNA, the CDR3 is TGTGCCAGCAGCTTTTCCCCAGGACTAGCGGGTTACGAGCAGTACTTC.

As regards this clone: Other DNA sequences from this sample encode an identical CDR3 as well. The chain joins TRBV19 to TRBJ2-7; possibly TRBD2 for D (7 bases). CDR3 length equals 14 residues. V lost 3 bases to trimming and J lost 3 bases, with 12 bases between them. Germline V gene sequence: CDR1 LNHDA, CDR2 SQIVND (reference sequence). This CDR3 reads CASSMAGARYEQYF. The DNA of the CDR3 is TGTGCCAGTAGTATGGCGGGGGCCCGCTACGAGCAGTACTTC.